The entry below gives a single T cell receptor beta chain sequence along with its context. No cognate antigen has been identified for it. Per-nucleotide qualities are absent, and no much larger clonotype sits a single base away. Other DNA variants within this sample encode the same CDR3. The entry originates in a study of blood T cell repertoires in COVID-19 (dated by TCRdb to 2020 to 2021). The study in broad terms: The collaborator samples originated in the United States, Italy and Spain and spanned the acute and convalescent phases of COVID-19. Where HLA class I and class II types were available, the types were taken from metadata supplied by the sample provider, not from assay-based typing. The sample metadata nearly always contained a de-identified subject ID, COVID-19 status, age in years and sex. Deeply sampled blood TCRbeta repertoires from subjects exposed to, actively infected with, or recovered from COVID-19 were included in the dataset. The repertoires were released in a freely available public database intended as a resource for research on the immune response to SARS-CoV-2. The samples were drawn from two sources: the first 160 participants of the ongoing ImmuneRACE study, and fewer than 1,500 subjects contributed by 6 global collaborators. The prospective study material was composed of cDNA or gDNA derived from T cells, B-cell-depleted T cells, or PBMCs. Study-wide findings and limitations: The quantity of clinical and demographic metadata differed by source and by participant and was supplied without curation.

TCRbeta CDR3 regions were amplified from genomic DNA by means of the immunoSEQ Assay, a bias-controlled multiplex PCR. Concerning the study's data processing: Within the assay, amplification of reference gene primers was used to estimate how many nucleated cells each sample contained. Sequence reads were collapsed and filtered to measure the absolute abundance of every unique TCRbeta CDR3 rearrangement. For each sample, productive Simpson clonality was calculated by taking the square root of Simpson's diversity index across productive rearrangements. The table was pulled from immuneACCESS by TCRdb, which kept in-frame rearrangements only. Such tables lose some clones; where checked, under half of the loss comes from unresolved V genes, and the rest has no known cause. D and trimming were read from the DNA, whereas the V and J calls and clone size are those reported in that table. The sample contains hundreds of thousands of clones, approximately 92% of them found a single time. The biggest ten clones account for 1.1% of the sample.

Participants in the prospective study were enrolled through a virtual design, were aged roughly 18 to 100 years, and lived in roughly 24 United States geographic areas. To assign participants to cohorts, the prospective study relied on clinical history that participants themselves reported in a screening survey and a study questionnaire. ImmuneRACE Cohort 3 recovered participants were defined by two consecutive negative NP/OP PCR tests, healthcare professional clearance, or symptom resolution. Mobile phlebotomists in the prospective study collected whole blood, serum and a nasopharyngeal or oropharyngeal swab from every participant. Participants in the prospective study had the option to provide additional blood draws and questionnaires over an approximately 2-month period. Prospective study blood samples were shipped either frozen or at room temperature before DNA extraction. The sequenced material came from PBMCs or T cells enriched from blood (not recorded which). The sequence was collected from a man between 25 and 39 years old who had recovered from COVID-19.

The CDR3 here reads CASSLGRGTYEQYF. The bases read TGTGCCAGCAGTTTGGGCAGGGGCACCTACGAGCAGTACTTC. The chain is encoded by TRBV27 joined to TRBJ2-7; TRBD1 could be the D gene, as 6 bases match. V and J lose 3 bases and 2 bases, and a span of 11 bases separates them. From cysteine to phenylalanine, the CDR3 is 14 amino acids long. Just CDR3 DNA is preserved here, 42 bases in frame from base 1. The germline V gene encodes CDR1 MNHEY and CDR2 SMNVEV (reference sequence).